This is a list of T cell receptor beta chains from one sample in a study of blood T cell repertoires in COVID-19. The protocol was immunoSEQ multiplex PCR, while the TCRdb copy is restricted to in-frame clones and leaves out a portion. The top ten clones hold under 5.5% of a sample with some 250,000 clones, approximately 81% of them seen once. Sequencing was carried out using peripheral blood. The receptors derive from a man between 60 and 70 years old with acute or convalescent COVID-19. The CDR3 runs from the conserved cysteine through the conserved F or W. The D gene is left open where the match is weak. Only some rows state a clone size, as once, few, many or a class for expanded clones.

. TRBJ2-2 . TRBV7-9 TGTGCCAGCAGCTTCTCAACCAGGGGGGAGCTGTTTTTT CASSFSTRGELFF
TRBD2 TRBJ2-7 . TRBV5-4 TGTGCCAGCAGCTTTGGGGCTAGCGGAGAGCAGTACTTC CASSFGASGEQYF
TRBD1 TRBJ2-7 . TRBV6-1 TGTGCCAGCAGTGCCCACCGGGACAGGGGATCCTACGAGCAGTACTTC CASSAHRDRGSYEQYF
. TRBJ1-5 once TRBV28 TGTGCCAGCAGACCTCCACAGGAGCCCCAGCATTTT CASRPPQEPQHF
. TRBJ1-3 . TRBV18 TGTGCCAGCTCACCACCATCGGCGGAGCGATTCAGAAGTAGCACCATATATTTT CASSPPSAERFRSSTIYF
. TRBJ1-1 . TRBV4-1 TGCGCCAGCACCATAGGACAGTCTGCCTCTGAAGCTTTCTTT CASTIGQSASEAFF
. TRBJ1-2 . TRBV3-1/TRBV3-2 TGTGCCAGCAGCCAAGGCGAATATGGCTACACCTTC CASSQGEYGYTF
TRBD2 TRBJ2-1 . TRBV19 TGTGCCAGTAGTATTTTGGCGGGGGGAAGGAATGAGCAGTTCTTC CASSILAGGRNEQFF
TRBD2 TRBJ2-2 . TRBV24-1 TGTGCCACCAGTCGGGGGGGCACCGGGGAGCTGTTTTTT CATSRGGTGELFF
. TRBJ2-7 once TRBV6-2/TRBV6-3 TGTGCCAGCAGTTACCAGGACGAAGCGGTCTCCTTTACCTACGAGCAGTACTTC CASSYQDEAVSFTYEQYF
. TRBJ2-1 . TRBV5-6 TGTGCCAGCAGCTTAGGCGGGGACTACAATGAGCAGTTCTTC CASSLGGDYNEQFF
. TRBJ2-1 . TRBV7-9 TGTGCCAGCAGCTTAGCCCTAGAATGGGGGGATGAGCAGTTCTTC CASSLALEWGDEQFF
TRBD1 TRBJ1-1 . TRBV27 TGTGCCAGCAGTCCTTATACAGGGGACACTGAAGCTTTCTTT CASSPYTGDTEAFF
. TRBJ2-2 . TRBV12-3/TRBV12-4 TGTGCCACCCGGGGTACCGGGGAGCTGTTTTTT CATRGTGELFF
. TRBJ1-6 . TRBV7-2 TGTGCCAGCAGCTTACCAGCGGGACGAGAATCACCCCTCCACTTT CASSLPAGRESPLHF
TRBD1 TRBJ1-3 . TRBV28 TGTGCCAGCACCAATATACAGGGGTCTGGAAACACCATATATTTT CASTNIQGSGNTIYF
TRBD1 TRBJ1-4 . TRBV6-5 TGTGCCAGCAGTTCGGGGGACAGGGGAGAAGAAAAACTGTTTTTT CASSSGDRGEEKLFF
TRBD1 TRBJ2-5 . TRBV28 TGTGCCAGCAGCGCAGGGGGTTCAGAGACCCAGTACTTC CASSAGGSETQYF
TRBD2 TRBJ2-7 few TRBV28 TGTGCCAGCAGTCCCGGACTAGCGGGAACCTACGAGCAGTACTTC CASSPGLAGTYEQYF
. TRBJ2-7 . TRBV4-3 TGCGCCAGTAGCCCCGGCGGGCAGGAGAGCTCCTACGAGCAGTACTTC CASSPGGQESSYEQYF
TRBD2 TRBJ2-7 . TRBV7-9 TGTGCCAGCAGCTTAAGCGGGGGGGTGGAAGAGCAGTACTTC CASSLSGGVEEQYF
TRBD1 TRBJ2-2 . TRBV6-1 TGTGCCAGCAGTGGACAGGGGGCCTTTCCGAACACCGGGGAGCTGTTTTTT CASSGQGAFPNTGELFF
. TRBJ2-3 . TRBV4-1 TGCGCCAGCAGCCCTCCTGGGGGCTACGGCACAGATACGCAGTATTTT CASSPPGGYGTDTQYF
TRBD1 TRBJ1-2 . TRBV19 TGTGCCAGTAGTCCTGGGACAGGGACCTATGGCTACACCTTC CASSPGTGTYGYTF
TRBD2 TRBJ2-5 . TRBV6-6 TGTGCCAGCATTTCAGCGGGGGTGTCTTCGGGGACCCAGTACTTC CASISAGVSSGTQYF
TRBD2 TRBJ2-1 few TRBV5-1 TGCGCCAGCAGCCCCTCTGCGGGGGGTTCGGGGGGATTTGAGCAGTTCTTC CASSPSAGGSGGFEQFF
TRBD2 TRBJ2-5 . TRBV9 TGTGCCAGCAGCCGGGGGGGACGGGTACAAGAGACCCAGTACTTC CASSRGGRVQETQYF
. TRBJ2-2 . TRBV12-5 TGTGCTAGTGGGATGTCAGGGGGGACCGGGGAGCTGTTTTTT CASGMSGGTGELFF
. TRBJ2-7 . TRBV15 TGTGCCACCAGCAGGCAGGGCCGGTGGGGGGATCACGAGCAGTACTTC CATSRQGRWGDHEQYF
TRBD1 TRBJ1-6 few TRBV18 TGTGCCAGCTCACCGGACAGGGAGAATTCACCCCTCCACTTT CASSPDRENSPLHF
TRBD1 TRBJ1-2 . TRBV3-1/TRBV3-2 TGTGCCAGCAGCCAAGCCCGACAGGGGGCTTATGGCTACACCTTC CASSQARQGAYGYTF
. TRBJ1-5 . TRBV20-1 TGCAGTGCTAGTTTGAGGGAAAGGAGCCAGCCCCAGCATTTT CSASLRERSQPQHF
. TRBJ1-2 . TRBV28 TGTGCCAGCAGTTTATTAGAGGATGGCTACACCTTC CASSLLEDGYTF
. TRBJ1-6 few TRBV7-8 TGTGCCAGCAGCTTAGGGTCAGTTAATTCACCCCTCCACTTT CASSLGSVNSPLHF
TRBD1 TRBJ2-7 . TRBV29-1 TGCAGCGCGTTAGACAGGGATTACTACGAGCAGTACTTC CSALDRDYYEQYF
. TRBJ2-7 . TRBV11-2 TGTGCCAGCAGCTTAGCCGATGGGCGCGAGCAGTACTTC CASSLADGREQYF
TRBD1 TRBJ1-2 . TRBV7-8 TGTGCCAGCAGCGTCCGACAGGGACCCTATGGCTACACCTTC CASSVRQGPYGYTF
. TRBJ1-2 . TRBV3-1/TRBV3-2 TGTGCCAGCAGCCAAGATCAGGGAAGGATCTATGGCTACACCTTC CASSQDQGRIYGYTF
TRBD2 TRBJ2-1 once TRBV29-1 TGCAGCTCCGGACTAGCGGGACTCAATGAGCAGTTCTTC CSSGLAGLNEQFF
TRBD2 TRBJ2-1 . TRBV6-4 TGTGCCAGCAGTCCTGGACTAGCGACAAATGAGCAGTTCTTC CASSPGLATNEQFF
TRBD2 TRBJ2-7 few TRBV4-1 TGCGCCAGCAGGCGACTAGCGGGGATACTCTACGAGCAGTACTTC CASRRLAGILYEQYF
. TRBJ1-4 . TRBV11-2 TGTGCCAGCAGCTTAGAAGCAGGTGGTCTGTTTTTT CASSLEAGGLFF
TRBD1 TRBJ2-1 . TRBV7-6 TGTGCCAGCAGCCTCATGGAGGAAGGGGGCCAGTTCTTC CASSLMEEGGQFF
TRBD1 TRBJ1-6 . TRBV9 TGTGCCAGCAGCGTAGGAGACAGGGTTATTTATAATTCACCCCTCCACTTT CASSVGDRVIYNSPLHF
. TRBJ1-2 . TRBV5-4 TGTGCCAGCACCCTGCCGTTCGGGGGGACGGACTACACCTTC CASTLPFGGTDYTF